This entry lists 26 T cell receptor beta chains sequenced from one sample in a study of OX40 agonist ivuxolimab in advanced cancers. TCRdb keeps only in-frame clones here, not all; method: immunoSEQ multiplex PCR. The data show more than 55,000 clones, around 90% seen once. The sample was CD4+ or CD8+ T cells sorted from blood, taken in a trial of the OX40 agonist ivuxolimab. The receptors derive from an adult with an advanced solid tumor such as melanoma, head and neck, liver or kidney cancer.

This clone was seen a handful of times. The CDR3 spells CASSLGPRPGYTEAFF. CDR3 sequence (DNA): TGCGCCAGCAGCTTGGGGCCCCGCCCGGGGTACACTGAAGCTTTCTTT. This chain joins TRBV5-1 and TRBJ1-1; D is uncertain. Germline assignment: CDR1 SGHRS and CDR2 YFSETQ. V dropped 0 bases and J dropped 3 bases, with 15 bases sitting between them. The CDR3 is 16 residues long.

V is TRBV6-1 and J is TRBJ2-7; TRBD1 agrees at 7 bases. The germline CDR1 and CDR2 sequences are MNHNS and SASEGT. The V segment lost 6 bases and the J segment 0 bases; nucleotides outside the gene matches: 8. CDR3 size: 15 residues. The CDR3 here is CASRGQVRISYEQYF. The CDR3 DNA reads TGTGCCAGCAGAGGACAGGTGAGGATCTCCTACGAGCAGTACTTC.

This clone occurred once. CDR3 bases: TGTGCCAGCAGCTCCGGAGCTAGTTCGGGGTACGAGCAGTACTTC. Translating it yields CASSSGASSGYEQYF. The rearrangement uses TRBV7-2 and TRBJ2-7; D perhaps matches TRBD2 (5 bases). Looked up from germline, CDR1 is SGHTA and CDR2 is FQGNSA. This CDR3 is built from 15 residues. V dropped 4 bases and J dropped 4 bases, with 17 bases sitting between them.

V is TRBV27 and J is TRBJ2-1, with D possibly being TRBD1 or TRBD2 (6 bases each). Germline assignment: CDR1 MNHEY and CDR2 SMNVEV (reference sequence). The CDR3 spans 13 residues. Deletions cut 10 bases from V and 9 bases from J, with 19 bases between. CDR3 residues: CATRGRGRREQFF. As DNA, the CDR3 is TGTGCCACCCGAGGTAGGGGGAGGCGTGAGCAGTTCTTC.

The rearrangement uses TRBV28 and TRBJ1-3; D not certain. The CDR3 is 15 residues long. V dropped 2 bases and J dropped 2 bases, with 10 bases sitting between them. Germline values: CDR1 MDHEN, CDR2 SYDVKM. The CDR3 region is CASSLDGIPGNTIYF. DNA for the CDR3: TGTGCCAGCAGTTTAGATGGGATCCCTGGAAACACCATATATTTT.

V and J are TRBV19 and TRBJ2-6; possibly TRBD1 for D (6 bases). Trimming cost V 3 bases and J 2 bases, with 14 bases left between them. Germline lookup yields CDR1 LNHDA and CDR2 SQIVND (reference sequence). The CDR3 consists of 17 residues. CDR3 in DNA: TGTGCCAGTAGTATTCTGGCAGGGGCTACTGGGGCCAACGTCCTGACTTTC. Translating it yields CASSILAGATGANVLTF.

This chain joins TRBV5-1 and TRBJ2-2, with 10 bases that match TRBD1. The CDR3 loop spans 14 amino acids. Germline loops: CDR1 SGHRS, CDR2 YFSETQ. After removal of 5 bases from V and 7 bases from J, the junction contained 5 bases not matched to a gene. CDR3 DNA: TGCGCCAGCAGACGGGACAGGGGAATCGGGGAGCTGTTTTTT. It encodes CASRRDRGIGELFF.

V gene TRBV11-3 combines with J gene TRBJ2-7, with 9 bases matching TRBD2. The V gene end was trimmed by 1 base and the J gene end by 4 bases; junction bases not matched to a gene: 8. The V gene's germline CDR1 is SGHNT and CDR2 YENEEA. The CDR3 covers 16 residues. The CDR3 DNA is TGTGCCAGCAGCTTAGGTCCTAGCGGGATAGCATACGAGCAGTACTTC. It encodes CASSLGPSGIAYEQYF. The full variable domain, its missing parts supplied by reference TRBV11-3 and TRBJ2-7, is EAGVVQSPRYKIIEKKQPVAFWCNPISGHNTLYWYLQNLGQGPELLIRYENEEAVDDSQLPKDRFSAERLKGVDSTLKIQPAELGDSAVYLCASSLGPSGIAYEQYFGPGTRLTVT.

This chain uses TRBV5-8 with TRBJ2-3; D might be TRBD2 (5 bases). V lost 0 bases to trimming and J lost 5 bases, with 10 bases between them. Germline V gene data show CDR1 as SGHTS and CDR2 as YDEGEE. The CDR3 covers 14 residues. The CDR3 reads CASSLAGIGDTQYF. CDR3 coding DNA: TGTGCCAGCAGCTTGGCGGGGATAGGAGATACGCAGTATTTT.

The rearrangement uses TRBV9 and TRBJ2-1; 10 bases map to TRBD2. V lost 0 bases, J lost 3 bases, and 0 bases stayed unmatched. The CDR3 consists of 15 residues. The germline CDR1 and CDR2 sequences are SGDLS and YYNGEE. The CDR3 loop is CASSVGTSGYNEQFF. DNA for the CDR3: TGTGCCAGCAGCGTAGGGACTAGCGGCTACAATGAGCAGTTCTTC.

The chain links TRBV10-3 to TRBJ2-1; unclear D gene. V shed 5 bases and J shed 8 bases, with 16 bases lying between them. This CDR3 has 14 residues. In germline, CDR1 is ENHRY, CDR2 SYGVKD. This chain's CDR3 is CAISQQPGRDEQFF. In DNA, the CDR3 is TGTGCCATCAGTCAGCAGCCTGGACGGGATGAGCAGTTCTTC.

This clone has only a few counts. The genes are TRBV12-5 and TRBJ1-5; 9 bases are shared with TRBD1. With V trimmed by 5 bases and J by 1 base, 12 bases remained unmatched. The germline V gene has CDR1 LGHNT and CDR2 FRNRAP. The CDR3 length is 18 residues. This chain's CDR3 is CASGNPPGTGRSNQPQHF. The CDR3 DNA follows: TGTGCTAGTGGTAACCCCCCCGGGACAGGGAGGAGCAATCAGCCCCAGCATTTT.

This sequence joins TRBV2 and TRBJ2-3; D tentatively fits TRBD1 or TRBD2 (5 bases each). V lost 8 bases and J 0 bases, leaving 18 bases between the germline ends. CDR1 SNHLY and CDR2 FYNNEI come from the germline V gene. This CDR3 has 16 amino acids. The CDR3 protein is CASPQGTSASTDTQYF. Written as DNA, the CDR3 is TGTGCCAGCCCCCAAGGGACCTCGGCTAGCACAGATACGCAGTATTTT.

The chain joins TRBV19 to TRBJ2-5; possible D gene TRBD1, 5 bases. The V end was cut by 3 bases, the J end by 6 bases, with 11 bases between. The CDR3 sequence is 13 residues long. The germline gives CDR1 LNHDA, CDR2 SQIVND (reference sequence). CDR3 nucleotides: TGTGCCAGTAGTATGGCCAGGGATAAGACCCAGTACTTC. Its translation: CASSMARDKTQYF.

This chain joins TRBV9 and TRBJ1-1, with 12 bases that match TRBD1. Germline CDR1 reads SGDLS; CDR2 reads YYNGEE. With V trimmed by 5 bases and J by 0 bases, 8 bases remained unmatched. This CDR3 spans 17 amino acids. The CDR3 region is CASSPHGTGGLNTEAFF. CDR3 nucleotide sequence: TGTGCCAGCAGTCCCCATGGGACAGGGGGCCTGAACACTGAAGCTTTCTTT.

The chain employs TRBV5-1 and TRBJ2-3, with unresolved D. Germline V gives CDR1 SGHRS, CDR2 YFSETQ. Trimming stripped 4 bases from V and 2 bases from J, with 14 bases between. This CDR3 has 15 amino acids. DNA of the CDR3: TGCGCCAGCAGCCCCCAAGTAGGGCACACAGATACGCAGTATTTT. This gives the protein CASSPQVGHTDTQYF.

The chain couples TRBV19 to TRBJ1-2; possibly TRBD1 for D (5 bases). Trimming pared 6 bases from V and 4 bases from J, leaving 21 bases between. CDR1 and CDR2 (germline): LNHDA, SQIVND (reference sequence). This CDR3 has 16 residues. The CDR3 region has the DNA TGTGCCAGTAGCTTAGGGACGCCTTGGGGAGGCTATGGCTACACCTTC. Translating it yields CASSLGTPWGGYGYTF.

This clone was detected a few times. V and J are TRBV7-2 and TRBJ1-6; 7 nucleotides align to TRBD1. The CDR3 has 14 amino acids. The germline V gene encodes CDR1 SGHTA and CDR2 FQGNSA. J lost 9 bases, V lost 5 bases, and 7 bases had no gene match. CDR3 coding DNA: TGTGCCAGCAGCCAGGGGGACAACGGTTCACCCCTCCACTTT. As protein: CASSQGDNGSPLHF.

The chain carries TRBV18 and TRBJ2-7, with D possibly matching TRBD1 (6 bases). Trimming took off 1 base at V and 2 bases at J, with 9 bases between the two ends. This CDR3 is 14 amino acids long. In germline, CDR1 is KGHSH, CDR2 LQKENI. In DNA, the CDR3 is TGTGCCAGCTCACCACTAGGACAGACCTACGAGCAGTACTTC. Encoded protein: CASSPLGQTYEQYF.

The V and J genes are TRBV19 and TRBJ2-7; a possible D gene is TRBD1 (6 bases). CDR1 is LNHDA, CDR2 SQIVND, per germline (reference sequence). This CDR3 has 17 residues. V dropped 5 bases and J dropped 3 bases, with 23 bases sitting between them. DNA for the CDR3: TGTGCCAGTAGTCCCCGGACAGCAGGCTCCCTTATCTACGAGCAGTACTTC. It yields the protein CASSPRTAGSLIYEQYF.

This rearrangement joins TRBV6-5 to TRBJ2-7; TRBD2 is a possible D gene (5 bases). In germline, CDR1 is MNHEY, CDR2 SVGAGI. CDR3 length: 13 residues. The V end was cut by 6 bases, the J end by 6 bases, with 15 bases between. CDR3 in amino acids: CASRRPGAGEQYF. CDR3 DNA sequence: TGTGCCAGCAGACGCCCGGGCGCGGGCGAGCAGTACTTC.

The chain combines TRBV7-2 with TRBJ2-3; 8 bases are a match to TRBD2. This CDR3 has 15 residues. Germline V gene sequence: CDR1 SGHTA, CDR2 FQGNSA. V was clipped by 0 bases and J by 3 bases; unmatched bases: 2. The CDR3 loop is CASSLASGKTDTQYF. The CDR3 DNA is TGTGCCAGCAGCTTAGCTAGCGGGAAAACAGATACGCAGTATTTT.

The chain carries TRBV28 and TRBJ2-3; D unclear. Germline V gene sequence: CDR1 MDHEN, CDR2 SYDVKM. CDR3 length: 13 amino acids. Trimming left V 0 bases short and J 8 bases short, with 9 bases between. In nucleotides, the CDR3 is TGTGCCAGCAGTTTATGGAATTCTGGTACGCAGTATTTT. Amino acid sequence: CASSLWNSGTQYF.

The chain links TRBV5-5 to TRBJ2-5; D call uncertain. The length of the CDR3 is 14 residues. With 5 bases removed from V and 0 bases from J, the gap between germline ends came to 11 bases. CDR1 SGHKS and CDR2 YYEKEE come from the germline V gene (reference sequence). CDR3 nucleotide sequence: TGTGCCAGCAGGTCAGCCATGTACCAAGAGACCCAGTACTTC. Translating gives CASRSAMYQETQYF.

This chain connects TRBV9 to TRBJ1-2, with D maybe TRBD1 (5 bases). With 3 bases removed from V and 0 bases from J, the gap between germline ends came to 21 bases. This CDR3 has 18 residues. Germline V CDR1 and CDR2: SGDLS, YYNGEE. The CDR3 loop reads CASSAGPMGQGSNYGYTF. The CDR3 DNA reads TGTGCCAGCAGCGCCGGCCCCATGGGGCAAGGGTCTAACTATGGCTACACCTTC. Drawing the rest from reference TRBV9 and TRBJ1-2, the complete variable domain is DSGVTQTPKHLITATGQRVTLRCSPRSGDLSVYWYQQSLDQGLQFLIQYYNGEERAKGNILERFSAQQFPDLHSELNLSSLELGDSALYFCASSAGPMGQGSNYGYTFGSGTRLTVV.

The chain has TRBV6-1 and TRBJ1-4; 7 bases are a match to TRBD1. The CDR3 spans 13 residues. Germline V gives CDR1 MNHNS, CDR2 SASEGT. The junction had 6 bases not matched to a gene; V was cut back by 4 bases and J by 10 bases. The CDR3 region has the DNA TGTGCCAGCAGTGGAGAAACAGGGGTAAAACTGTTTTTT. Its translation is CASSGETGVKLFF.